One TCR beta chain is described in this entry. The CDR3 has 16 residues. J was trimmed by 4 bases and V by 0 bases; bases with no gene match: 6. CDR1 is LGHNA, CDR2 YNFKEQ, per germline. The data are from a study of blood T cells in healthy people across ages. Combining a sample-barcoded 5' primer with a J-beta primer mix, a second PCR ran for roughly 6 to 12 cycles. TCRdb reprocessed the 5' RACE reads via MiXCR and lists one record per CDR3 protein. The sample records roughly 570,000 distinct CDR3 sequences, 27% being singletons. J is TRBJ2-7 and V is TRBV4-2, with 10 bases matching TRBD2. The sequencing sample was made of blood. The source is a woman in her 70s in good health. DNA for the CDR3: TGTGCCAGCAGCCAAGAAGTCGGACTAGCGGTGTACGAGCAGTACTTC. It yields the protein CASSQEVGLAVYEQYF.